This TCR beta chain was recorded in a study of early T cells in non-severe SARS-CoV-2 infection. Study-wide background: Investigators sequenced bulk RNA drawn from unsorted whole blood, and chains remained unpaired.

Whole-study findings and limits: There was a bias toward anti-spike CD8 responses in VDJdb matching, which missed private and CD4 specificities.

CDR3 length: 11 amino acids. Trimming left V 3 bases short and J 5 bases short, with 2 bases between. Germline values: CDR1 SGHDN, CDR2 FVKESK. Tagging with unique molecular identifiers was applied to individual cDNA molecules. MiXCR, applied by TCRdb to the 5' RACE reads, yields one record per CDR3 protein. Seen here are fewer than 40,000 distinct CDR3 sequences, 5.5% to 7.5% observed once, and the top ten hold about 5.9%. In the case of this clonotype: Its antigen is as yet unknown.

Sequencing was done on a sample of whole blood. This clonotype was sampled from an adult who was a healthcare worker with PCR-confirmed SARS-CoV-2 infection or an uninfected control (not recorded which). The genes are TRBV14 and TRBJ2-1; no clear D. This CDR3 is CASSQHNEQFF. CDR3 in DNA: TGTGCCAGCAGCCAGCACAATGAGCAGTTCTTC.